This T cell receptor beta chain is drawn from a study of blood T cell repertoires in COVID-19. Sequenced by immunoSEQ multiplex PCR; TCRdb stores in-frame clones only, minus some. The sample has roughly 78,000 clones; 88% are singletons. This CDR3 region has 11 residues. CDR1 and CDR2 from the germline V gene are SNHLY and FYNNEI. V was clipped by 5 bases and J by 6 bases, with 6 bases between them. This clone is a singleton in its sample. The origin of this receptor is a man aged 45-65 years with acute or convalescent COVID-19. The sequenced sample consisted of peripheral blood. The V and J genes are TRBV2 and TRBJ2-3; D gene ambiguous. This chain's CDR3 is CASSFRDTQYF. CDR3 nucleotide sequence: TGTGCCAGCAGTTTCAGGGATACGCAGTATTTT.